The subject of this entry is one TCR beta chain. This sample is drawn from a study of CD8 T cells in Susac syndrome. TCR beta from blood CD8+ and CD4+ T cells was sequenced. FACS was used to enrich TEMRA cells, whereas the CD8+ and CD4+ T cells were obtained by negative isolation. V shed 11 bases and J shed 4 bases, with 15 bases lying between them. CDR3 length: 13 amino acids. Germline V gene lookup returns CDR1 MNHEY and CDR2 SVGEGT. With random hexamers, reverse transcription was performed on about 0.5 to 1 ug of RNA. immunoSEQ multiplex PCR amplified TCR beta CDR3 across 54 Vbeta, 13 Jbeta. TCRdb recomputed calls from the immunoSEQ multiplex PCR reads with MiXCR, one row per CDR3 protein. The sample yields around 190,000 distinct CDR3 sequences, roughly 92% seen once.

V gene TRBV6-2 or TRBV6-3 combines with J gene TRBJ1-5; unclear D gene. The TCR sequence derives from a human donor in good health. The sequencing input was CD4+ T cells from PBMCs. The CDR3: CAAQETLNQPQHF. CDR3 in DNA: TGTGCCGCACAAGAGACCCTGAATCAGCCCCAGCATTTT.